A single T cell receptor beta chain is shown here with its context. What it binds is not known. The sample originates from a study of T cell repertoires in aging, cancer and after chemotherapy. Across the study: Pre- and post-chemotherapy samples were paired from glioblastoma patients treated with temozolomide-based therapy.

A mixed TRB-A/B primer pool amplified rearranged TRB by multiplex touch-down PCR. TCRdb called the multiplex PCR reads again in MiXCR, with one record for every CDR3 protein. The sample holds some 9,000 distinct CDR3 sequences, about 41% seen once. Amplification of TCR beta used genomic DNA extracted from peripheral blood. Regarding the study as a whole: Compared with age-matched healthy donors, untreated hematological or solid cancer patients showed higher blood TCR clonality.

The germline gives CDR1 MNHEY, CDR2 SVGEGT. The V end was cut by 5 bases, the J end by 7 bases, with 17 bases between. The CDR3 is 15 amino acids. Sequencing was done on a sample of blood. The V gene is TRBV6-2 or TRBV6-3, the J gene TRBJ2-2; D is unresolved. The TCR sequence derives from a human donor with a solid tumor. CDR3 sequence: CASSPPGGLGGELFF. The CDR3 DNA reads TGTGCCAGCAGTCCGCCCGGCGGCCTAGGCGGGGAGCTGTTTTTT.